What follows are 16 T cell receptor beta chains derived from one specimen sequenced in a study of T cell clonotyping in hematopoietic cell transplantation. Method: immunoSEQ multiplex PCR; TCRdb's copy keeps in-frame clones and lacks some. The sample has some 30,000 clones; around nine tenths are singletons. Sample: PBMCs, taken 100 days after allogeneic stem cell transplant. These receptors originate from a female patient aged 50-60 years who had an allogeneic stem cell transplant from a related donor, so the T cells may come from the graft donor. Some clones in this sample may be carry-over from other donors' samples.

Only one count was recorded for this clone. The chain is built from TRBV9 and TRBJ1-2; D gene unclear. V was shortened by 0 bases and J by 2 bases, with 5 bases between the two germline ends. The CDR3 runs to 13 residues. CDR1 SGDLS and CDR2 YYNGEE come from the germline V gene. Written as DNA, the CDR3 is TGTGCCAGCAGCGTAGAACACAACTATGGCTACACCTTC. Protein product: CASSVEHNYGYTF. The full variable domain, rest sourced from reference TRBV9 and TRBJ1-2, is DSGVTQTPKHLITATGQRVTLRCSPRSGDLSVYWYQQSLDQGLQFLIQYYNGEERAKGNILERFSAQQFPDLHSELNLSSLELGDSALYFCASSVEHNYGYTFGSGTRLTVV.

Only one count was recorded for this clone. The rearrangement links TRBV29-1 to TRBJ2-7; D possibly corresponds to TRBD2 (5 bases). Germline V gene data show CDR1 as SQVTM and CDR2 as ANQGSEA. The CDR3 has 13 amino acids. Trimming removed 3 bases from V and 5 bases from J, with 14 bases in between. CDR3 sequence: CSVEEAPGDEQYF. CDR3 DNA: TGCAGCGTTGAGGAGGCCCCTGGCGACGAGCAGTACTTC.

This clone has only one observation. The chain carries TRBV11-3 and TRBJ2-3; D ambiguous. The CDR3 has 13 residues. The V end lost 0 bases, the J end lost 3 bases, and 4 bases lay between the germline ends. Germline assignment: CDR1 SGHNT and CDR2 YENEEA. The CDR3 DNA reads TGTGCCAGCAGCTTAGAGAGAACAGATACGCAGTATTTT. Translated, it gives CASSLERTDTQYF.

This chain uses TRBV9 with TRBJ1-1; 7 nucleotides agree with TRBD1. Germline V gives CDR1 SGDLS, CDR2 YYNGEE. The ends lost 7 bases at V and 0 bases at J; junction bases unmatched: 3. This CDR3 is 13 amino acids long. This CDR3 is CASGTAMNTEAFF. The DNA for the CDR3 is TGTGCCAGCGGGACAGCCATGAACACTGAAGCTTTCTTT.

V gene TRBV30 combines with J gene TRBJ1-5; 8 positions match TRBD1. The V gene end was trimmed by 1 base and the J gene end by 8 bases; junction bases not matched to a gene: 4. The CDR3 covers 13 residues. The germline gives CDR1 GTSNPN, CDR2 SVGIG (reference sequence). The CDR3 protein is CAWSGQGAEPQHF. CDR3 nucleotides: TGTGCCTGGAGTGGTCAGGGGGCTGAGCCCCAGCATTTT.

The rearrangement uses TRBV30 and TRBJ2-3; D is possibly TRBD2 (5 bases). V dropped 4 bases and J dropped 15 bases, with 17 bases sitting between them. Germline V gene sequence: CDR1 GTSNPN, CDR2 SVGIG (reference sequence). This CDR3 region has 11 residues. The CDR3 protein is CAWTPGASFYF. The CDR3 region has the DNA TGTGCCTGGACGCCCGGTGCTAGCTTCTATTTT.

The chain carries TRBV29-1 and TRBJ1-3; D possibly corresponds to TRBD1 (5 bases). The germline V gene has CDR1 SQVTM and CDR2 ANQGSEA. The V end lost 7 bases, the J end lost 0 bases, and 13 bases lay between the germline ends. CDR3 length: 14 amino acids. DNA of the CDR3: TGCAGCGCGACAGAGCCCTCCTCTGGAAACACCATATATTTT. Protein: CSATEPSSGNTIYF.

This chain uses TRBV30 with TRBJ1-3, with D uncertain. CDR1 is GTSNPN, CDR2 SVGIG, per germline (reference sequence). The CDR3 consists of 14 residues. The V end lost 2 bases, the J end lost 0 bases, and 8 bases lay between the germline ends. CDR3 protein: CAWSKWGSGNTIYF. Here the CDR3 DNA reads TGTGCCTGGAGTAAATGGGGCTCTGGAAACACCATATATTTT.

This chain links TRBV11-2 with TRBJ1-2; no reliable D call. Trimming left V 2 bases short and J 5 bases short, with 9 bases between. The CDR3 totals 13 residues. Germline lookup yields CDR1 SGHAT and CDR2 FQNNGV. The CDR3 DNA reads as TGTGCCAGCAGCTTACCCTTGCTGTATGGCTACACCTTC. It encodes CASSLPLLYGYTF.

J is TRBJ1-1 and V is TRBV11-1, with unresolved D. V shed 5 bases and J shed 4 bases, with 11 bases lying between them. Germline V lookup: CDR1 SGHAT, CDR2 FQDESV (reference sequence). The CDR3 covers 13 residues. The CDR3 coding sequence is TGTGCCAGCAGCCCCGACACATTCACTGAAGCTTTCTTT. Protein product: CASSPDTFTEAFF.

DNA for the CDR3: TGCGCCAGCAGCTTGGAGGCGGGGGGATTAAACACCGGGGAGCTGTTTTTT. Translation: CASSLEAGGLNTGELFF. V is TRBV5-1 and J is TRBJ2-2; TRBD2 matches at 8 bases. Germline V gene data show CDR1 as SGHRS and CDR2 as YFSETQ. Trimming at V came to 0 bases and at J to 2 bases, leaving 6 bases not matched to a gene. The CDR3 runs 17 residues.

The chain is built from TRBV15 and TRBJ1-1; D may be TRBD1 (6 bases). CDR1 is LNHNV, CDR2 YYDKDF, per germline (reference sequence). V lost 10 bases and J 3 bases, leaving 18 bases between the germline ends. The CDR3 has 14 residues. CDR3 protein: CAIFGSQGYTEAFF. CDR3 sequence (DNA): TGTGCCATATTCGGGAGCCAGGGGTACACTGAAGCTTTCTTT.

The CDR3 sequence: CASSLGGQGTQPQHF. CDR3 DNA sequence: TGCGCCAGCAGCTTGGGGGGACAGGGCACTCAGCCCCAGCATTTT. V gene TRBV5-1 combines with J gene TRBJ1-5, with 9 bases aligning to TRBD1. Germline CDR1 is SGHRS and CDR2 is YFSETQ. The CDR3 contains 15 residues. V shed 0 bases and J 6 bases; nucleotides not matched to a gene: 4.

This chain links TRBV9 with TRBJ1-4; D perhaps matches TRBD1 (5 bases). CDR3 size: 13 residues. Germline values: CDR1 SGDLS, CDR2 YYNGEE. V was shortened by 4 bases and J by 7 bases, with 11 bases between the two germline ends. The CDR3 loop is CASSPRDFEKLFF. Written as DNA, the CDR3 is TGTGCCAGCAGCCCGCGGGACTTTGAAAAACTGTTTTTT.

The J gene is TRBJ2-5, the V gene TRBV30; the D gene is possibly TRBD1 (6 bases). CDR3 length: 15 residues. V lost 1 base and J lost 5, with 17 bases in between. CDR1 and CDR2 (germline): GTSNPN, SVGIG (reference sequence). The CDR3 nucleotides are TGTGCCTGGAGTGGCGACAGGTCTTTCTTTGAGACCCAGTACTTC. It yields the protein CAWSGDRSFFETQYF.

The chain joins TRBV7-3 to TRBJ2-2; D is possibly TRBD2 (6 bases). CDR1 and CDR2 from the germline V gene are SGHTA and FQGTGA. The CDR3 is 14 residues long. V gave up 5 bases and J gave up 8 bases, with 15 bases separating them. DNA of the CDR3: TGTGCCAGCAGCGCGGGATCTGGGGGTGGGGAGCTGTTTTTT. Its translation: CASSAGSGGGELFF.